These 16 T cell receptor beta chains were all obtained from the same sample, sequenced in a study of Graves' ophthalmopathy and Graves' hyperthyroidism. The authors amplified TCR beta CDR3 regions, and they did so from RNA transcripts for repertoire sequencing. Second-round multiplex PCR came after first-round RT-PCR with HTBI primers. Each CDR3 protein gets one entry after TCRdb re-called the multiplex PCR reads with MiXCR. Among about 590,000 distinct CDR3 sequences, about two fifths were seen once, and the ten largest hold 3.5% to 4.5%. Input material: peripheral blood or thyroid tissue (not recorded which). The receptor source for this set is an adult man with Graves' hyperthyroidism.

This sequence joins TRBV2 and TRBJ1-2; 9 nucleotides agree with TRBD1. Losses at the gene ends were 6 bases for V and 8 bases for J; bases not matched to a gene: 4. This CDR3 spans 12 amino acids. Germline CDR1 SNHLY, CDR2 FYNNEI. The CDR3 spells CASRGTGSGYTF. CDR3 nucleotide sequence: TGTGCCAGCAGGGGGACAGGGTCCGGCTACACCTTC.

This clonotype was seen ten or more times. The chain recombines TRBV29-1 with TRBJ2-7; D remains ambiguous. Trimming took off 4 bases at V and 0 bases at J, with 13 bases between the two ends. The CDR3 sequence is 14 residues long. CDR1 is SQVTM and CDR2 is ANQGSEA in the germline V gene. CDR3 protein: CSVVYKRSSYEQYF. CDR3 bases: TGCAGCGTTGTTTACAAGAGGAGCTCCTACGAGCAGTACTTC.

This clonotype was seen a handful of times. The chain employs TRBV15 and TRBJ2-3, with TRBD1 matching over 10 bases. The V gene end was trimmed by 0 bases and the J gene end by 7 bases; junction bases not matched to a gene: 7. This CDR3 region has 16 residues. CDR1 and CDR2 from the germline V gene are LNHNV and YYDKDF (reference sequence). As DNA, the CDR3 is TGTGCCACCAGCAGAGAGGAAGGGACAGGGGCGAATACGCAGTATTTT. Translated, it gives CATSREEGTGANTQYF.

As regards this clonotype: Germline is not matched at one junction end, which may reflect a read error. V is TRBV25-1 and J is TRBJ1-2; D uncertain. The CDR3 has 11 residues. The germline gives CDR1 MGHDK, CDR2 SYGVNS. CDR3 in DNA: TGTTCCAGCAGTTCCAGAGGAGGCTCCACCTTC. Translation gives CSSSSRGGSTF.

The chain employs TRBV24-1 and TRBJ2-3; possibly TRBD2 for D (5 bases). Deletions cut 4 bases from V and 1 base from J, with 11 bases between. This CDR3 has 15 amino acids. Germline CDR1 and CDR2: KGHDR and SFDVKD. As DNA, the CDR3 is TGTGCCACCAGTGACCGCGACTATCGCACAGATACGCAGTATTTT. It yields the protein CATSDRDYRTDTQYF.

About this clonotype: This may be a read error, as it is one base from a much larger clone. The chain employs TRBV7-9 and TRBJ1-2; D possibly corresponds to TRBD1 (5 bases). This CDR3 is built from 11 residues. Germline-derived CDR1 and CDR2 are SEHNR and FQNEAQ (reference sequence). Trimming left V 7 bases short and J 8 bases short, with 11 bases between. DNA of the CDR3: TGTGCCAGCAACTTCGACAGCGGCTACACCTTC. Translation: CASNFDSGYTF.

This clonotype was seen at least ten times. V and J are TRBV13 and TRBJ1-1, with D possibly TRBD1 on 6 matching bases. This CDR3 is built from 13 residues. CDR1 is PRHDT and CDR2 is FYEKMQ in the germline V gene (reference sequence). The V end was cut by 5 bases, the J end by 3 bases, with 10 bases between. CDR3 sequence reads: CASSRNRDTEAFF. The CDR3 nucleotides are TGTGCCAGCAGCCGGAACAGGGACACTGAAGCTTTCTTT. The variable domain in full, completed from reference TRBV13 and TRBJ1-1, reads AAGVIQSPRHLIKEKRETATLKCYPIPRHDTVYWYQQGPGQDPQFLISFYEKMQSDKGSIPDRFSAQQFSDYHSELNMSSLELGDSALYFCASSRNRDTEAFFGQGTRLTVV.

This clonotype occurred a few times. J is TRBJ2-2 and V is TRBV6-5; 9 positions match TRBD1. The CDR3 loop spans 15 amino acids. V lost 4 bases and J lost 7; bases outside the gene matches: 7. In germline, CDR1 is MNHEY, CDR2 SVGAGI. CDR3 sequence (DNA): TGTGCCAGCAGTTCAAGGGACAGGGATCGCGGGGAGCTGTTTTTT. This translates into CASSSRDRDRGELFF.

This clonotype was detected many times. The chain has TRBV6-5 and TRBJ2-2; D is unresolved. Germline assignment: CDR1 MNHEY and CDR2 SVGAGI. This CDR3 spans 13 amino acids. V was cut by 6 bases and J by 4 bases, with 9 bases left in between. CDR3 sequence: CASRLTSTGELFF. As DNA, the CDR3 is TGTGCCAGCAGGCTGACAAGCACCGGGGAGCTGTTTTTT.

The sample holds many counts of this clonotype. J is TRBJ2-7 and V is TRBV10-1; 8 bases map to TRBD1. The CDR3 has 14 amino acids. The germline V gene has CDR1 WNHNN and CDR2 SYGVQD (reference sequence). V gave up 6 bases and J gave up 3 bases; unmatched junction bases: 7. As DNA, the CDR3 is TGCGCCAGCAGCCCGGACAGGGTTAACTACGAGCAGTACTTC. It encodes CASSPDRVNYEQYF.

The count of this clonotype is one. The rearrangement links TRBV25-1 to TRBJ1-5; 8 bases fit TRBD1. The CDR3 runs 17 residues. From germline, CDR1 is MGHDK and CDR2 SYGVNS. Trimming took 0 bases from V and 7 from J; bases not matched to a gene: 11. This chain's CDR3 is CASSEYNGPGGLQPQHF. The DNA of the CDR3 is TGTGCCAGCAGTGAATATAATGGGCCAGGGGGCCTCCAGCCCCAGCATTTT.

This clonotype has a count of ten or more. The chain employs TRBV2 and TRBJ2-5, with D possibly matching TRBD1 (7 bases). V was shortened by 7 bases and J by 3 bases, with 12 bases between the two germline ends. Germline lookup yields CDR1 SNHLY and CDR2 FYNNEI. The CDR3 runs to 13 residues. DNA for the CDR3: TGTGCCAGCACGGGGGACAGAGAAGAGACCCAGTACTTC. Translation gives CASTGDREETQYF.

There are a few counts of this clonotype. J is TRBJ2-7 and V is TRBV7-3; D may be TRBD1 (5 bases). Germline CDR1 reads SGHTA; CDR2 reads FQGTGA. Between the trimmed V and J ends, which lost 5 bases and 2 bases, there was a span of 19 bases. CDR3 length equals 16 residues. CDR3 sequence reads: CASSQDRAGKAYEQYF. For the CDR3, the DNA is TGTGCCAGCAGCCAAGATCGCGCAGGGAAGGCCTACGAGCAGTACTTC.

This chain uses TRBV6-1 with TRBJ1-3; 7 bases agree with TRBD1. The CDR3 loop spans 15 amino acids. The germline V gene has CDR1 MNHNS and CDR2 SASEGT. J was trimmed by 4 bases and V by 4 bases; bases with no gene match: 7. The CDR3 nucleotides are TGTGCCAGCAGTGTACAGGGGTTAGGAGGAAACACCATATATTTT. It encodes CASSVQGLGGNTIYF.

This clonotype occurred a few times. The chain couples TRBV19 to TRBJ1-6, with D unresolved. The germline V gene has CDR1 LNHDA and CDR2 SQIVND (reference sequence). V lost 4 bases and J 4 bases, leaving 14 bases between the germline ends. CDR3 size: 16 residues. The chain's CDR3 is CASSSLRQRYNSPLHF. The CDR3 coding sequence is TGTGCCAGTAGTAGTCTCCGACAAAGATATAATTCACCCCTCCACTTT.

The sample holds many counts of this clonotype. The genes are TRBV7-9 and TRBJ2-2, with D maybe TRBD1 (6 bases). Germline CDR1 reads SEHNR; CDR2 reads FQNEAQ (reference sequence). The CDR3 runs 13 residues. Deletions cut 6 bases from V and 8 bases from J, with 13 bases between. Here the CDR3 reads CASSRTDLGELFF. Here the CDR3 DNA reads TGTGCCAGCAGTAGGACAGACCTTGGGGAGCTGTTTTTT.